Presented here are 21 T cell receptor beta chains from one specimen sequenced in a study of early T cells in non-severe SARS-CoV-2 infection. TCRdb called the 5' RACE reads again in MiXCR, with one record for every CDR3 protein. The data contain approximately 28,000 distinct CDR3 sequences, approximately 6.6% of them singletons. Sequenced material: whole blood, taken at baseline. These receptors came from an adult who was a healthcare worker with PCR-confirmed SARS-CoV-2 infection or an uninfected control (not recorded which).

Ten or more counts support this clonotype. The genes are TRBV12-3 or TRBV12-4 and TRBJ1-1; weak D call: TRBD1 (5 bases). The CDR3 loop spans 13 amino acids. Trimming removed 7 bases at V and 4 bases at J, with 13 bases between. CDR3 coding DNA: TGTGCCAGCAACTGGGGGGAGAGCACTGAAGCTTTCTTT. It encodes CASNWGESTEAFF.

This clonotype was found many times. This sequence joins TRBV20-1 and TRBJ2-1; no reliable D call. This CDR3 comprises 12 residues. Trimming took off 3 bases at V and 10 bases at J, with 13 bases between the two ends. CDR1 is DFQATT, CDR2 SNEGSKA, per germline (reference sequence). For the CDR3, the DNA is TGCAGTGCTAGTGCCGCTCGACGGGAGCAGTTCTTC. Translation gives CSASAARREQFF.

This clonotype was seen at least ten times. Here the CDR3 reads CASSLLGAANTEAFF. In DNA, the CDR3 is TGTGCCAGCAGCTTATTAGGGGCTGCGAACACTGAAGCTTTCTTT. The chain carries TRBV7-8 and TRBJ1-1; weak D call: TRBD1 (5 bases). The CDR3 is 15 amino acids. From germline, CDR1 is SGHVS and CDR2 FQNEAQ. The V end was cut by 2 bases, the J end by 1 base, with 11 bases between. Drawing the rest from reference TRBV7-8 and TRBJ1-1, the complete variable domain is GAGVSQSPRYKVAKRGQDVALRCDPISGHVSLFWYQQALGQGPEFLTYFQNEAQLDKSGLPSDRFFAERPEGSVSTLKIQRTQQEDSAVYLCASSLLGAANTEAFFGQGTRLTVV.

This clonotype occurred many times. The chain links TRBV2 to TRBJ2-7; 8 bases are a match to TRBD2. This CDR3 contains 14 residues. Losses at the gene ends were 6 bases for V and 6 bases for J; bases not matched to a gene: 10. Germline CDR1 and CDR2: SNHLY and FYNNEI. The CDR3 region is CASRPGLEGGEQYF. The CDR3 nucleotides read TGTGCCAGCAGGCCGGGACTAGAGGGCGGCGAGCAGTACTTC.

The table lists this clonotype with many counts. The chain employs TRBV7-9 and TRBJ2-7, with D possibly TRBD1 on 6 matching bases. Trimming removed 2 bases at V and 3 bases at J, with 11 bases between. The length of the CDR3 is 14 residues. CDR1 and CDR2 from the germline V gene are SEHNR and FQNEAQ (reference sequence). DNA of the CDR3: TGTGCCAGCAGCTTAAGTCAGGGGATCTACGAGCAGTACTTC. Translation gives CASSLSQGIYEQYF.

This clonotype was found many times. The chain recombines TRBV7-2 with TRBJ2-7; D is ambiguous. The CDR3 runs 12 residues. Trimming left V 1 base short and J 6 bases short, with 7 bases between. Germline V gene sequence: CDR1 SGHTA, CDR2 FQGNSA. The CDR3 nucleotides are TGTGCCAGCAGCTTAGGTGGACGCGAGCAGTACTTC. Protein sequence: CASSLGGREQYF.

This clonotype was observed a handful of times. The chain couples TRBV7-2 to TRBJ2-7; 11 nucleotides line up with TRBD2. V lost 5 bases to trimming and J lost 2 bases; unmatched junction nucleotides: 5. Germline V CDR1 and CDR2: SGHTA, FQGNSA. This CDR3 comprises 15 residues. The CDR3 here is CASSILAGGPYEQYF. The DNA for the CDR3 is TGTGCCAGCAGCATCCTAGCGGGGGGCCCCTACGAGCAGTACTTC.

This clonotype has just a few counts. The chain links TRBV7-2 to TRBJ2-5; D perhaps matches TRBD2 (6 bases). The CDR3 sequence is 15 residues long. The V gene lost 3 bases and the J gene lost 5 bases, with 16 bases spanning the gap. Germline lookup yields CDR1 SGHTA and CDR2 FQGNSA. Written as DNA, the CDR3 is TGTGCCAGCAGCTTGGACCGACTAGTCCAGGAGACCCAGTACTTC. This gives the protein CASSLDRLVQETQYF.

The genes are TRBV6-2 or TRBV6-3 and TRBJ1-1, with D unresolved. The CDR3 runs 11 residues. The V gene's germline CDR1 is MNHEY and CDR2 SVGEGT. V shed 11 bases and J shed 5 bases, with 12 bases lying between them. In DNA form, the CDR3 reads TGTGCCTACGGAGGGCCTACTGAAGCTTTCTTT. Protein: CAYGGPTEAFF.

This clonotype showed up many times. The CDR3 protein is CASSAQTGTGGFGYTF. In nucleotides, the CDR3 is TGTGCCAGCAGTGCCCAAACCGGGACAGGGGGGTTTGGCTACACCTTC. The chain joins TRBV6-6 to TRBJ1-2; TRBD1 aligns across 11 bases. CDR3 length: 16 residues. The germline gives CDR1 MNHNY, CDR2 SVGAGI (reference sequence). V lost 5 bases, J lost 7 bases, and 12 bases stayed unmatched.

The chain couples TRBV4-1 to TRBJ2-7; D is perhaps TRBD1 (5 bases). Trimming removed 0 bases from V and 3 bases from J, with 9 bases in between. The germline V gene has CDR1 MGHRA and CDR2 YSYEKL. The CDR3 has 14 residues. The CDR3 loop is CASSQDPGNYEQYF. The DNA of the CDR3 is TGCGCCAGCAGCCAAGACCCAGGGAACTACGAGCAGTACTTC.

The table lists this clonotype with many counts. Sequence at one end of the junction differs from germline and may be a read error. The chain couples TRBV5-6 to TRBJ2-7; perhaps TRBD1 as D (5 bases). The CDR3 covers 13 residues. Germline V lookup: CDR1 SGHDT, CDR2 YYEEEE. The CDR3 DNA reads as TGTGCCAGCAGCTTCACTTTAGGGGCTCACGGAATCTTC. Protein sequence: CASSFTLGAHGIF.

The V call is TRBV21-1, the J call TRBJ2-1; TRBD1 reflects the table's D call only, with no check against the DNA. TRBV21-1 is a listed pseudogene. This CDR3 has 14 residues. The CDR3 region has the DNA TGTGCCAGACCAGGACGGGACAGGGACAATGAGCAGTTCTTC. Translation: CARPGRDRDNEQFF.

This clonotype was observed at least ten times. This sequence joins TRBV5-4 and TRBJ2-3, with 8 nucleotides matching TRBD2. Germline lookup yields CDR1 SGHNT and CDR2 YYREEE (reference sequence). The CDR3 extends over 15 amino acids. The ends lost 4 bases at V and 9 bases at J; junction bases unmatched: 13. The CDR3 region has the DNA TGTGCCAGCAGCCCCGGTTCGGGGGGGGAGGAAACGCAGTATTTT. It specifies CASSPGSGGEETQYF.

This clonotype has a count of ten or more. CDR3 coding DNA: TGTGCCTGGAGTACGAACACTGAAGCTTTCTTT. Residues: CAWSTNTEAFF. J is TRBJ1-1 and V is TRBV30; D is unresolved. CDR3 length equals 11 residues. V lost 2 bases and J 1 base, leaving 2 bases between the germline ends. CDR1 and CDR2 from the germline V gene are GTSNPN and SVGIG (reference sequence).

This clonotype was found many times. The V and J genes are TRBV11-2 and TRBJ2-7, with 9 bases fitting TRBD1. V lost 1 base and J lost 5; bases outside the gene matches: 6. CDR1 is SGHAT, CDR2 FQNNGV, per germline. The CDR3 has 15 amino acids. The CDR3 spells CASSLGGTGYHEQYF. DNA for the CDR3: TGTGCCAGCAGCTTAGGGGGGACAGGGTATCACGAGCAGTACTTC.

J is TRBJ2-7 and V is TRBV3-2; the table gives TRBD1 as D, unverified against the DNA. TRBV3-2 corresponds to a pseudogene. This CDR3 comprises 13 residues. CDR3 in amino acids: CASSQETGHEQYF. DNA for the CDR3: TGTGCCAGCAGCCAAGAGACAGGACACGAGCAGTACTTC.

This clonotype was seen at least ten times. This rearrangement joins TRBV20-1 to TRBJ1-5; 8 bases match TRBD1. This CDR3 comprises 14 residues. The germline V gene encodes CDR1 DFQATT and CDR2 SNEGSKA (reference sequence). V was clipped by 3 bases and J by 2 bases; unmatched bases: 3. CDR3 sequence: CSASPTGGNQPQHF. In DNA, the CDR3 is TGCAGTGCTAGCCCGACAGGGGGCAATCAGCCCCAGCATTTT.

CDR3 sequence: CASHQYVGANVLTF. The CDR3 nucleotides are TGTGCCAGCCACCAATATGTCGGGGCCAACGTCCTGACTTTC. The chain recombines TRBV7-3 with TRBJ2-6; no reliable D call. V was cut by 8 bases and J by 4 bases, with 12 bases left in between. This CDR3 spans 14 amino acids. Germline V gene lookup returns CDR1 SGHTA and CDR2 FQGTGA.

Ten or more counts support this clonotype. The chain couples TRBV3-1 to TRBJ1-5; 9 nucleotides match TRBD1. The trim removed 3 bases at V and 6 bases at J, leaving 6 bases unmatched. This CDR3 has 15 residues. The germline gives CDR1 LGHDT, CDR2 YNNKEL (reference sequence). DNA for the CDR3: TGTGCCAGCAGCCACGGGACAGGGCAGGGTCAGCCCCAGCATTTT. This sequence encodes CASSHGTGQGQPQHF.

In this sample, this clonotype turned up many times. The chain couples TRBV7-3 to TRBJ2-1, with 7 bases matching TRBD2. CDR1 is SGHTA, CDR2 FQGTGA, per germline. The CDR3 totals 13 residues. V was pared by 1 base and J by 14 bases, with 8 bases of the junction left unmatched. The CDR3 nucleotides are TGTGCCAGCAGCTTAATGGAAGGGCGGGAGAAGTTCTTC. Protein product: CASSLMEGREKFF.